Listed below are T cell receptor beta chains from one sample, sequenced in a study of tumor-infiltrating lymphocytes in primary liver carcinoma. A single record per CDR3 protein comes from TCRdb applying MiXCR to the multiplex PCR reads. The table shows some 320,000 distinct CDR3 sequences, with approximately 60% occurring only once. The specimen sequenced was peripheral blood. These TCRs come from a man aged 40-55 years with primary liver carcinoma and hepatitis B virus infection. CDR3s include the opening cysteine and the closing phenylalanine or tryptophan. The D gene is left open where the match is weak. Only some rows state a clone size, as once, few, many or a class for expanded clones.

TRBJ1-1 | TRBV6-1 | 15 | . | . | TGTGCCAGCACCTTGAAAAAGCGTGGAGGAATTGAACCTTTCTTT | CASTLKKRGGIEPFF
TRBJ1-1 | TRBV29-1 | 13 | . | . | TGCAGCGTCGGGAAGACCCAGAACACTAAAGCTTTCTTT | CSVGKTQNTKAFF
TRBJ2-7 | TRBV5-5 | 13 | . | . | TGTGCCAGCAGCCTTACAGGGTACTACGAGCAGTACTTC | CASSLTGYYEQYF
TRBJ2-2 | TRBV6-5 | 13 | many | . | TGTGCCAGCAGGCCAGGGAACACCGGGGAGCTGTTTTTT | CASRPGNTGELFF
TRBJ2-7 | TRBV11-1 | 14 | . | TRBD2 | TGTGCCAGCAGCCCGATATGGCGGGGGGACGAGCAATACTTC | CASSPIWRGDEQYF
TRBJ1-5 | TRBV5-6 | 13 | few | . | TGTGCCAGCAGCTTCGGAGAGAATCAGCCCCAGCATTTT | CASSFGENQPQHF
TRBJ1-2 | TRBV4-2 | 12 | . | . | TGTACCAGCAGCCAAGAATCAAGCGGCTACACATTC | CTSSQESSGYTF
TRBJ2-7 | TRBV6-2/TRBV6-3 | 18 | few | TRBD2 | TGTGCCAGCAGCCCCTCCGGACTAGCGGGTTCCCTCTCCTACGAGCAGTACTTC | CASSPSGLAGSLSYEQYF
TRBJ2-1 | TRBV7-3 | 17 | . | . | TGTGCCAGCAGCTCTGTAGGTGTTCCTAGCGAAATCAATGAGCAGTTCTTC | CASSSVGVPSEINEQFF
TRBJ2-2 | TRBV6-5 | 14 | . | TRBD1 | TGTGCCAGCAGAAGGGACAGGGGAACCGGGGAGCTGTTATTT | CASRRDRGTGELLF
TRBJ1-1 | TRBV6-1 | 13 | . | . | TGTGCCAGCAGTGCCGAGGCGGGCACTGAAGCTTTCTTT | CASSAEAGTEAFF
TRBJ1-2 | TRBV6-2/TRBV6-3 | 14 | . | . | TGTGCCAGCAGTTACTGGGGGACCCTCCCCGGCTACACCTTC | CASSYWGTLPGYTF
TRBJ2-7 | TRBV14 | 15 | . | . | TGTACCAGCGGCCAATTATTCGGGACCTCCTACGAGCAGTACTTC | CTSGQLFGTSYEQYF
TRBJ2-7 | TRBV5-1 | 14 | . | . | TGCGCCAGCAGACCCCGAGCGGACCCTTACGAGCAGTACTTC | CASRPRADPYEQYF
TRBJ1-5 | TRBV28 | 13 | . | . | TGTGCCAGCACTTGGGGGGGAGGACAGCCCCAGCATTTT | CASTWGGGQPQHF
TRBJ2-5 | TRBV11-2 | 16 | . | . | TGTGCCAGGAGCTTAGTCCCACAGAGGTACCAAGAGACCCAGTACTTC | CARSLVPQRYQETQYF
TRBJ1-1 | TRBV12-3/TRBV12-4 | 14 | many | . | TGTGCCAGCAGCCTCCGCGATGGGGGCACTGAAGCTTTCTTT | CASSLRDGGTEAFF
TRBJ2-3 | TRBV11-2 | 14 | . | . | TGTGCCAGCAGCTTAGCTGGGTTCGTAGATACGCAATATTTT | CASSLAGFVDTQYF
TRBJ1-5 | TRBV11-3 | 15 | . | . | TGTGCCAGCACCGAATCGGATTATAGCAATCAGTCCCTGCATTTT | CASTESDYSNQSLHF
TRBJ2-1 | TRBV29-1 | 14 | . | . | TGCAGCGTTTCAAGGGGGGCGCTTTCCGGGGAGCAGTTCTTC | CSVSRGALSGEQFF
TRBJ1-1 | TRBV7-8 | 14 | . | . | TGTGCCAGCAGCCTAGCGAGGGGGAATACTGAAGCTTTCTTT | CASSLARGNTEAFF
TRBJ1-1 | TRBV5-1 | 13 | few | TRBD1 | TGCGCCAGCACCCTGCCAGGGGGCACTGAAGCTTTCTTT | CASTLPGGTEAFF
TRBJ1-1 | TRBV6-2/TRBV6-3 | 20 | . | TRBD1 | TGTGCCTGCAGTTTGGGCCCAAACCGGGGACAGGGTCCGCGGCGGACTGAAGCTTTCTTT | CACSLGPNRGQGPRRTEAFF
TRBJ2-3 | TRBV12-3/TRBV12-4 | 14 | . | TRBD2 | TGCGCCAGCAGTTTAGGTCGGGAGGAGGATACGCAGTATTTT | CASSLGREEDTQYF
TRBJ2-1 | TRBV11-2 | 15 | . | . | TGTGTCAGCAGCTTAGACGGAAGCTCCTACAATGAGCAGCTCTTC | CVSSLDGSSYNEQLF
TRBJ1-1 | TRBV28 | 15 | . | . | TGTGCCAGCAGAGTTGGTGGCAACGGGAACACTGAAGTTTTCTTT | CASRVGGNGNTEVFF
TRBJ1-2 | TRBV9 | 12 | . | TRBD1 | TGTGTCAGCTACAGGGGACGGTATGGCTACACCTTC | CVSYRGRYGYTF
TRBJ2-2 | TRBV28 | 13 | . | . | TGTACCAGCAGTCCACCCGTGTCTGGGGAGCTGTTTTTT | CTSSPPVSGELFF
TRBJ2-1 | TRBV18 | 13 | once | . | TGTGCCAGCTCACCACGCCCAGACAATGAGCAGTTCTTC | CASSPRPDNEQFF
TRBJ2-7 | TRBV28 | 15 | . | . | TGTGCCAGCAGTTTTCCCGGAGGATTAAGATACGAGCAGTACTTC | CASSFPGGLRYEQYF
TRBJ2-5 | TRBV29-1 | 13 | many | . | TGCAGCGTTGAGGGGGACCTCCAAGAGACCCAGTACTTC | CSVEGDLQETQYF
TRBJ2-4 | TRBV28 | 14 | . | TRBD2 | TGTGCCAGCAGTTTTTCGGGGGGTGGAAACATTCAGTACTTC | CASSFSGGGNIQYF
TRBJ1-2 | TRBV7-8 | 14 | few | . | TGTGCCAGCAGCTTAGATCCGAATAACTATGGCTACACCTTC | CASSLDPNNYGYTF
TRBJ2-2 | TRBV6-6 | 15 | . | . | TGTGCCAGCACCGACCGGGACTCTTACACCGAGGAGCTGTTTTTT | CASTDRDSYTEELFF
TRBJ2-7 | TRBV4-1 | 15 | many | . | TGCGCCAGCAGCCAAGATCCAGCCTCATCGTACGAGCAGTACTTC | CASSQDPASSYEQYF
TRBJ2-2 | TRBV6-1 | 11 | few | . | TGTGCCTGGGGGTGGACCGGGGAGCTGTTTTTT | CAWGWTGELFF
TRBJ2-7 | TRBV29-1 | 12 | many | . | TGCAGCGCCTTAAGGGACCGAAACGAGCAGTACTTC | CSALRDRNEQYF
TRBJ2-5 | TRBV13 | 16 | . | TRBD2 | TGTGCCGGCAGCTTAATGACTAGCGGCCACCAAGAGACCCGGTACTTC | CAGSLMTSGHQETRYF
TRBJ2-1 | TRBV10-3 | 17 | . | . | TGTGCCATCAGTGAGTCAGGCGACAGTACATCCTACGATGAGCAGTTCTTC | CAISESGDSTSYDEQFF
TRBJ1-1 | TRBV11-2 | 13 | many | . | TGTGCCAGCAGCGGCGGCATGAACACTGAAGCTTTCTTT | CASSGGMNTEAFF
TRBJ2-7 | TRBV29-1 | 12 | . | . | TGCAGCGCCAGGACGGGGGGCAGCGAGCAGTACTTC | CSARTGGSEQYF
TRBJ2-3 | TRBV11-2 | 17 | . | . | TGTGCCAGCAGATTAGAGACCCCAGTGGCAGGGATGAATACGCAGTATTTT | CASRLETPVAGMNTQYF
TRBJ2-3 | TRBV6-2/TRBV6-3 | 18 | . | TRBD2 | TGTGCCAGCAGCCGCCCGGGACTAGCGGCAGGCCATACAGATACGCAGTATTTT | CASSRPGLAAGHTDTQYF
TRBJ2-3 | TRBV20-1 | 14 | . | TRBD1 | TGCAGTGCTCCGAACCAGGGGGGCACAGATACGCAGTATTTT | CSAPNQGGTDTQYF
TRBJ2-7 | TRBV11-1 | 13 | many | . | TGTGCCAGCAGCTTCTTCAGGGGCTACGAGCAGTACTTC | CASSFFRGYEQYF
TRBJ2-7 | TRBV5-5 | 15 | . | TRBD2 | TGTGCCAGCAGCCCCCGGGAGGGCATCTCCTGCGAGCAGTACTTC | CASSPREGISCEQYF
TRBJ2-1 | TRBV7-9 | 12 | many | . | TGTGCCAGCAGCTTATTCAGAAATGAGCAGTTCTTC | CASSLFRNEQFF
TRBJ2-3 | TRBV11-1 | 13 | medium-sized | . | TGTGCCAGCAGTCGGCCCGGAGCAGATACGCAGTATTTT | CASSRPGADTQYF
TRBJ2-7 | TRBV6-2/TRBV6-3 | 11 | many | . | TGTGCCAGCAGACTGCACTACGAGCAGTACTTC | CASRLHYEQYF
TRBJ1-4 | TRBV7-9 | 15 | few | . | TGTGCCAGTAGCTTAAGCAGGGGCACTAATGAAAAACTGTTTTTT | CASSLSRGTNEKLFF
TRBJ1-4 | TRBV12-3/TRBV12-4 | 16 | many | TRBD1 | TGTGCCAGCAGTTCGGGACAGGGGGTCCAAAATGAAAAACTGTTTTTT | CASSSGQGVQNEKLFF
TRBJ1-5 | TRBV30 | 13 | . | . | TGTGCCTGGGGGGGACATAGCAATCAGCCCCAGCATTTT | CAWGGHSNQPQHF
TRBJ2-1 | TRBV11-1 | 15 | few | TRBD1 | TGTGCCAGTAGACCCGGGACAGGGGGCTGCAATGAGCAATTCTTC | CASRPGTGGCNEQFF
TRBJ1-3 | TRBV4-1 | 15 | . | TRBD1 | TGCGCCAGCAGCCTGGGACAGGGGTCTGGAAACACCATATATTTT | CASSLGQGSGNTIYF
TRBJ1-1 | TRBV29-1 | 11 | . | TRBD1 | TGCAATGTTGACAGGGGCGGGAGTGCTTTCTTT | CNVDRGGSAFF
TRBJ2-2 | TRBV9 | 12 | . | . | TGTGCCAGCAGCGTACTGACCGGGGAGCTGTTTTTT | CASSVLTGELFF
TRBJ1-2 | TRBV6-1 | 11 | many | . | TGTGCCAGCTTCCTTAACTATGGCTACACCTTC | CASFLNYGYTF
TRBJ2-7 | TRBV11-2 | 15 | . | . | TGTGTCAGCAGCTTAGAGGCCTCTTTCCCTTGGGGGCAGTACTTC | CVSSLEASFPWGQYF
TRBJ2-1 | TRBV11-2 | 13 | . | . | TGTGCCAGCAGCTCCTCGAGCCACAATAAGCAGTTCTTC | CASSSSSHNKQFF
TRBJ2-3 | TRBV12-3/TRBV12-4 | 17 | . | TRBD2 | TGTGCTAGGAGAGGAACCGGGACTAGCGGGAGGACAGATACGCAGTATTTT | CARRGTGTSGRTDTQYF